This T cell receptor (beta chain) derives from a study of cytomegalovirus exposure and HLA in healthy donors. The study's findings and limits: Most CMV-associated TCR beta chains appeared HLA-restricted in a later analysis. Later analysis demonstrated an association between a missense DCLRE1C variant and TCR beta V- and J-gene trimming.

The PCR made use of 60 Vbeta and 13 Jbeta primers. Sequenced by immunoSEQ multiplex PCR; TCRdb stores in-frame clones only, minus some. The sample records roughly 220,000 clones, around 64% being singletons. The CDR3 contains 15 residues. Germline assignment: CDR1 SGHRS and CDR2 YFSETQ. With 2 bases removed from V and 3 bases from J, the gap between germline ends came to 15 bases. Notes on this clone: Its antigen remains unidentified.

The chain is built from TRBV5-1 and TRBJ2-7, with D possibly TRBD2 on 7 matching bases. This sequence originates from a man in his forties or fifties in good health and CMV-seropositive. The material sequenced was PBMCs. The DNA for the CDR3 is TGCGCCAGCAGCTTTGGGGGGGCCGGTTACTACGAGCAGTACTTC. It translates to CASSFGGAGYYEQYF. The variable domain in full, completed from reference TRBV5-1 and TRBJ2-7, reads KAGVTQTPRYLIKTRGQQVTLSCSPISGHRSVSWYQQTPGQGLQFLFEYFSETQRNKGNFPGRFSGRQFSNSRSEMNVSTLELGDSALYLCASSFGGAGYYEQYFGPGTRLTVT.